The 12 T cell receptor beta chains given below trace back to one sample, sequenced in a study of blood T cell repertoires in COVID-19. TCRdb's table, derived via immunoSEQ multiplex PCR, lists solely in-frame clones and lacks some. The table has under 200,000 clones, 80% to 85% seen once. Sequencing was carried out using peripheral blood. These receptors came from a woman aged 25 to 45 with acute or convalescent COVID-19.

CDR3 region: CASSWDSRQTQYF. CDR3 nucleotide sequence: TGTGCCAGCAGTTGGGACTCCAGGCAAACGCAGTATTTT. This chain connects TRBV12-3 or TRBV12-4 to TRBJ2-3, with TRBD2 as a possible D gene (6 bases). This CDR3 contains 13 residues. V shed 4 bases and J shed 9 bases, with 14 bases lying between them.

The genes are TRBV7-9 and TRBJ2-7; the D gene is possibly TRBD2 (5 bases). The CDR3 contains 12 residues. Germline CDR1 SEHNR, CDR2 FQNEAQ (reference sequence). V lost 2 bases to trimming and J lost 4 bases, with 6 bases between them. This chain's CDR3 is CASSLRTYEQYF. In DNA form, the CDR3 reads TGTGCCAGCAGCTTACGGACTTACGAGCAGTACTTC.

V gene TRBV24-1 combines with J gene TRBJ1-1; D is possibly TRBD1 (5 bases). CDR1 is KGHDR and CDR2 is SFDVKD in the germline V gene. V was trimmed by 6 bases and J by 0 bases, leaving 7 bases between them. The CDR3 consists of 13 residues. CDR3 sequence: CATSRGMNTEAFF. The CDR3 bases are TGTGCCACCAGTAGGGGCATGAACACTGAAGCTTTCTTT.

This chain links TRBV10-2 with TRBJ2-3; D gene unclear. This CDR3 region has 14 residues. From germline, CDR1 is WSHSY and CDR2 SAAADI. V lost 5 bases to trimming and J lost 0 bases, with 9 bases between them. The CDR3 spells CASSLTSSTDTQYF. As DNA, the CDR3 is TGCGCCAGCAGTCTTACAAGTAGCACAGATACGCAGTATTTT.

This chain connects TRBV6-2 or TRBV6-3 to TRBJ2-7; D is ambiguous. V was pared by 6 bases and J by 4 bases, with 19 bases between. CDR1 and CDR2 (germline): MNHEY, SVGEGT. CDR3 length: 15 residues. The CDR3 region is CASSRLGVMLYEQYF. The CDR3 nucleotides read TGTGCCAGCAGCCGGTTAGGAGTAATGCTTTACGAGCAGTACTTC.

The rearrangement uses TRBV28 and TRBJ1-3; 11 nucleotides agree with TRBD1. The V gene end was trimmed by 6 bases and the J gene end by 2 bases; junction bases not matched to a gene: 15. CDR3 length: 19 residues. Per the germline V gene, CDR1 is MDHEN and CDR2 is SYDVKM. The CDR3 coding sequence is TGTGCCAGCAGCCCCCGGGACAGGGGGTTTCATAGTGCTGGAAACACCATATATTTT. Protein product: CASSPRDRGFHSAGNTIYF.

This chain connects TRBV3-1 (or the pseudogene TRBV3-2) to TRBJ1-1, with D possibly TRBD1 on 5 matching bases. Trimming cost V 3 bases and J 5 bases, with 10 bases left between them. Germline V gene lookup returns CDR1 LGHDT and CDR2 YNNKEL (reference sequence). This CDR3 contains 13 residues. The DNA of the CDR3 is TGTGCCAGCAGCCAGAACAGGAAAACTGAAGCTTTCTTT. Its protein product is CASSQNRKTEAFF.

This clone showed up just once. This chain links TRBV27 with TRBJ1-2; the D gene is possibly TRBD1 (5 bases). The CDR3 extends over 15 amino acids. Germline V gene lookup returns CDR1 MNHEY and CDR2 SMNVEV (reference sequence). Trimming took 8 bases from V and 4 from J, leaving 20 bases between them. CDR3 amino acids: CASAMMGGFSYGYTF. CDR3 DNA sequence: TGTGCCAGCGCTATGATGGGGGGATTCAGCTATGGCTACACCTTC.

This clone turned up a few times. CDR3 region: CASSGQFAGANVLTF. The CDR3 coding sequence is TGTGCCAGCAGTGGACAGTTCGCCGGGGCCAACGTCCTGACTTTC. The chain combines TRBV2 with TRBJ2-6; tentative D call: TRBD1 (5 bases). The CDR3 contains 15 residues. The germline V and J ends were trimmed by 4 bases and 4 bases, with 11 bases remaining between them. CDR1 and CDR2 (germline): SNHLY, FYNNEI.

The V and J genes are TRBV3-1 (or the pseudogene TRBV3-2) and TRBJ2-1, with a tentative D call TRBD2 (6 bases). The germline V gene encodes CDR1 LGHDT and CDR2 YNNKEL (reference sequence). The CDR3 is made up of 12 amino acids. Trimming left V 4 bases short and J 16 bases short, with 17 bases between. CDR3 DNA sequence: TGTGCCAGCAGCCCGGTGGAGGGCAGGCAATTCTTC. It translates to CASSPVEGRQFF.

This clone has a handful of counts. The chain couples TRBV10-2 to TRBJ1-4; 8 bases match TRBD1. V lost 2 bases, J lost 5 bases, and 1 base stayed unmatched. Germline CDR1 reads WSHSY; CDR2 reads SAAADI. There are 14 residues in the CDR3. The CDR3 DNA reads TGCGCCAGCAGTGAGCAGGGGGCAAATGAAAAACTGTTTTTT. It yields the protein CASSEQGANEKLFF.

A single count supports this clone. The chain couples TRBV7-9 to TRBJ1-4; D uncertain. The CDR3 runs 14 residues. The germline V and J ends were trimmed by 1 base and 12 bases, with 15 bases remaining between them. CDR1 and CDR2 (germline): SEHNR, FQNEAQ (reference sequence). DNA of the CDR3: TGTGCCAGCAGCTTAGGGCAGGCCGCTAAGGAACTGTTTTTT. Translation: CASSLGQAAKELFF.